Listed below are T cell receptor beta chains from one sample, sequenced in a study of blood T cell repertoires in COVID-19. Some clones are missing from TCRdb's copy, which holds only in-frame ones; the method was immunoSEQ multiplex PCR. The sample shows some 320,000 clones, about 90% of them seen only once. Material for sequencing was PBMCs or T cells enriched from blood (not recorded which). The receptors originated from a woman aged 50 to 65 who had been exposed to COVID-19. Each CDR3 is given without its conserved first and last residue. The D gene is left open where the match is weak.

d_call v_call cdr3_aa
. TRBV7-9 ASSPTAYGYT
TRBD2 TRBV4-1 ASSQEAGGRETQY
. TRBV19 ASSIGQRNNYGYT
. TRBV9 ASSHTNTRANSGANVLT
TRBD2 TRBV4-1 ASSQDGRAGSYEQY
. TRBV28 ASSHSRSGELF
. TRBV2 ASSVGAKQPQH
. TRBV7-2 ASSSAPRGGPSNYGYT
TRBD1 TRBV6-5 ASSGWTGDYGYT
. TRBV28 ASSSSGGGNYGYT
. TRBV4-1 ASSQVQALLGGYT
. TRBV28 ASRDVGQMFYGYT
. TRBV5-1 ASNEQGYTGELF
. TRBV6-2/TRBV6-3 ASSYPRASGSNQPQH
TRBD1 TRBV2 ASSGRDRGRSDTQY
. TRBV7-9 ASSLGAGLQETQY
TRBD1 TRBV3-1/TRBV3-2 ATAQGTGELF
. TRBV3-1/TRBV3-2 ASSPYAGFYNEQF
. TRBV19 ASHNRAWYTGELF
. TRBV21-1 ASSKRVGRREGLEPSYSNQPQH
TRBD1 TRBV28 ASTDMDRALYSNQPQH
. TRBV28 ASSLFWGDGYT
TRBD1 TRBV7-2 ASSRQGTNTEAF
. TRBV5-4 ASSLSGGTEAF
TRBD2 TRBV4-2 ASSQDDAAGGIYTQY
TRBD1 TRBV30 ASQGTFSYEQY
TRBD2 TRBV7-7 ASRLAGGTGELF
TRBD1 TRBV7-2 ASSLRTGERSSPLH
TRBD1 TRBV7-9 ASRSTGTGDEQY
. TRBV28 ASSLSGQYGYT
TRBD2 TRBV13 ASSLEWTSGGSTDTQY
. TRBV27 ASSLDSTNSPLH
TRBD1 TRBV28 ASRDPGQGKDSPLH
. TRBV7-2 ASSLESGSGNTIY
. TRBV10-3 AIGESYEQY
TRBD1 TRBV6-1 ASSGRRPDRGSKVNGELF
TRBD1 TRBV24-1 ATGTGKGSPQH
. TRBV20-1 SASDRQGINSPLH
. TRBV4-2 ASSPSLLERGGSNQPQH
TRBD1 TRBV11-2 ASSRQGYSPLH
. TRBV19 ASSSNVGGYGYT
. TRBV15 ATSRDRGNNEKLF
. TRBV5-4 ASSLVGGATDTQY
. TRBV7-9 ASSLRGEVTDTQY
. TRBV6-1 ASSEVRGGRQPQH